The source of this T cell receptor beta chain is a study of T-cell reconstitution after alpha-beta-depleted transplantation in children (TCRdb year 2016). Regarding the study in general: Using TCR repertoire profiling, the study quantitatively followed how T-cell immune reconstitution unfolded in children after TCRalphabeta/CD19-depleted allogeneic hematopoietic cell transplantation.

To prepare the library, PCR was applied. TCRdb names Illumina HiSeq 2500 as the instrument used. TCR library preparation used molecular barcoding, with unique molecular identifiers applied to normalize quantification of the TCRbeta repertoire. Using fastp trimming at Q25 and MiXCR clonotype assembly, TCRdb reanalyzed the public sequencing data and kept in-frame beta chains. Entries that share a CDR3 protein sequence are merged under the most common genes and DNA. The sample contains some 640,000 distinct CDR3 sequences, about 15% of them found a single time. The leading ten clones occupy 1.1% of the sample. The junction carries 13 bases between V and J, which are trimmed by 9 bases and 7 bases respectively. The CDR3 sequence holds 11 residues, the cysteine and phenylalanine included. This entry keeps only the CDR3 DNA: 33 bases, framed from base 1. Looking up the germline V gene (reference sequence) yields CDR1 SGHNT and CDR2 YYREEE.

A few counts support this clonotype. Its antigen remains undetermined. No base-level quality is on record; no much larger clone is a single base apart. The origin of this receptor is a human donor who donated a stem cell graft to a child with acute myeloid leukemia. Rearrangement joined TRBV5-4 to TRBJ1-1; the D gene remains uncertain. The material sequenced was PBMCs from the stem cell graft donor, taken from the stem cell graft. The CDR3 here reads CATTLGYEAFF. In nucleotide form, the sequence is TGTGCCACCACCCTCGGATATGAAGCTTTCTTT.